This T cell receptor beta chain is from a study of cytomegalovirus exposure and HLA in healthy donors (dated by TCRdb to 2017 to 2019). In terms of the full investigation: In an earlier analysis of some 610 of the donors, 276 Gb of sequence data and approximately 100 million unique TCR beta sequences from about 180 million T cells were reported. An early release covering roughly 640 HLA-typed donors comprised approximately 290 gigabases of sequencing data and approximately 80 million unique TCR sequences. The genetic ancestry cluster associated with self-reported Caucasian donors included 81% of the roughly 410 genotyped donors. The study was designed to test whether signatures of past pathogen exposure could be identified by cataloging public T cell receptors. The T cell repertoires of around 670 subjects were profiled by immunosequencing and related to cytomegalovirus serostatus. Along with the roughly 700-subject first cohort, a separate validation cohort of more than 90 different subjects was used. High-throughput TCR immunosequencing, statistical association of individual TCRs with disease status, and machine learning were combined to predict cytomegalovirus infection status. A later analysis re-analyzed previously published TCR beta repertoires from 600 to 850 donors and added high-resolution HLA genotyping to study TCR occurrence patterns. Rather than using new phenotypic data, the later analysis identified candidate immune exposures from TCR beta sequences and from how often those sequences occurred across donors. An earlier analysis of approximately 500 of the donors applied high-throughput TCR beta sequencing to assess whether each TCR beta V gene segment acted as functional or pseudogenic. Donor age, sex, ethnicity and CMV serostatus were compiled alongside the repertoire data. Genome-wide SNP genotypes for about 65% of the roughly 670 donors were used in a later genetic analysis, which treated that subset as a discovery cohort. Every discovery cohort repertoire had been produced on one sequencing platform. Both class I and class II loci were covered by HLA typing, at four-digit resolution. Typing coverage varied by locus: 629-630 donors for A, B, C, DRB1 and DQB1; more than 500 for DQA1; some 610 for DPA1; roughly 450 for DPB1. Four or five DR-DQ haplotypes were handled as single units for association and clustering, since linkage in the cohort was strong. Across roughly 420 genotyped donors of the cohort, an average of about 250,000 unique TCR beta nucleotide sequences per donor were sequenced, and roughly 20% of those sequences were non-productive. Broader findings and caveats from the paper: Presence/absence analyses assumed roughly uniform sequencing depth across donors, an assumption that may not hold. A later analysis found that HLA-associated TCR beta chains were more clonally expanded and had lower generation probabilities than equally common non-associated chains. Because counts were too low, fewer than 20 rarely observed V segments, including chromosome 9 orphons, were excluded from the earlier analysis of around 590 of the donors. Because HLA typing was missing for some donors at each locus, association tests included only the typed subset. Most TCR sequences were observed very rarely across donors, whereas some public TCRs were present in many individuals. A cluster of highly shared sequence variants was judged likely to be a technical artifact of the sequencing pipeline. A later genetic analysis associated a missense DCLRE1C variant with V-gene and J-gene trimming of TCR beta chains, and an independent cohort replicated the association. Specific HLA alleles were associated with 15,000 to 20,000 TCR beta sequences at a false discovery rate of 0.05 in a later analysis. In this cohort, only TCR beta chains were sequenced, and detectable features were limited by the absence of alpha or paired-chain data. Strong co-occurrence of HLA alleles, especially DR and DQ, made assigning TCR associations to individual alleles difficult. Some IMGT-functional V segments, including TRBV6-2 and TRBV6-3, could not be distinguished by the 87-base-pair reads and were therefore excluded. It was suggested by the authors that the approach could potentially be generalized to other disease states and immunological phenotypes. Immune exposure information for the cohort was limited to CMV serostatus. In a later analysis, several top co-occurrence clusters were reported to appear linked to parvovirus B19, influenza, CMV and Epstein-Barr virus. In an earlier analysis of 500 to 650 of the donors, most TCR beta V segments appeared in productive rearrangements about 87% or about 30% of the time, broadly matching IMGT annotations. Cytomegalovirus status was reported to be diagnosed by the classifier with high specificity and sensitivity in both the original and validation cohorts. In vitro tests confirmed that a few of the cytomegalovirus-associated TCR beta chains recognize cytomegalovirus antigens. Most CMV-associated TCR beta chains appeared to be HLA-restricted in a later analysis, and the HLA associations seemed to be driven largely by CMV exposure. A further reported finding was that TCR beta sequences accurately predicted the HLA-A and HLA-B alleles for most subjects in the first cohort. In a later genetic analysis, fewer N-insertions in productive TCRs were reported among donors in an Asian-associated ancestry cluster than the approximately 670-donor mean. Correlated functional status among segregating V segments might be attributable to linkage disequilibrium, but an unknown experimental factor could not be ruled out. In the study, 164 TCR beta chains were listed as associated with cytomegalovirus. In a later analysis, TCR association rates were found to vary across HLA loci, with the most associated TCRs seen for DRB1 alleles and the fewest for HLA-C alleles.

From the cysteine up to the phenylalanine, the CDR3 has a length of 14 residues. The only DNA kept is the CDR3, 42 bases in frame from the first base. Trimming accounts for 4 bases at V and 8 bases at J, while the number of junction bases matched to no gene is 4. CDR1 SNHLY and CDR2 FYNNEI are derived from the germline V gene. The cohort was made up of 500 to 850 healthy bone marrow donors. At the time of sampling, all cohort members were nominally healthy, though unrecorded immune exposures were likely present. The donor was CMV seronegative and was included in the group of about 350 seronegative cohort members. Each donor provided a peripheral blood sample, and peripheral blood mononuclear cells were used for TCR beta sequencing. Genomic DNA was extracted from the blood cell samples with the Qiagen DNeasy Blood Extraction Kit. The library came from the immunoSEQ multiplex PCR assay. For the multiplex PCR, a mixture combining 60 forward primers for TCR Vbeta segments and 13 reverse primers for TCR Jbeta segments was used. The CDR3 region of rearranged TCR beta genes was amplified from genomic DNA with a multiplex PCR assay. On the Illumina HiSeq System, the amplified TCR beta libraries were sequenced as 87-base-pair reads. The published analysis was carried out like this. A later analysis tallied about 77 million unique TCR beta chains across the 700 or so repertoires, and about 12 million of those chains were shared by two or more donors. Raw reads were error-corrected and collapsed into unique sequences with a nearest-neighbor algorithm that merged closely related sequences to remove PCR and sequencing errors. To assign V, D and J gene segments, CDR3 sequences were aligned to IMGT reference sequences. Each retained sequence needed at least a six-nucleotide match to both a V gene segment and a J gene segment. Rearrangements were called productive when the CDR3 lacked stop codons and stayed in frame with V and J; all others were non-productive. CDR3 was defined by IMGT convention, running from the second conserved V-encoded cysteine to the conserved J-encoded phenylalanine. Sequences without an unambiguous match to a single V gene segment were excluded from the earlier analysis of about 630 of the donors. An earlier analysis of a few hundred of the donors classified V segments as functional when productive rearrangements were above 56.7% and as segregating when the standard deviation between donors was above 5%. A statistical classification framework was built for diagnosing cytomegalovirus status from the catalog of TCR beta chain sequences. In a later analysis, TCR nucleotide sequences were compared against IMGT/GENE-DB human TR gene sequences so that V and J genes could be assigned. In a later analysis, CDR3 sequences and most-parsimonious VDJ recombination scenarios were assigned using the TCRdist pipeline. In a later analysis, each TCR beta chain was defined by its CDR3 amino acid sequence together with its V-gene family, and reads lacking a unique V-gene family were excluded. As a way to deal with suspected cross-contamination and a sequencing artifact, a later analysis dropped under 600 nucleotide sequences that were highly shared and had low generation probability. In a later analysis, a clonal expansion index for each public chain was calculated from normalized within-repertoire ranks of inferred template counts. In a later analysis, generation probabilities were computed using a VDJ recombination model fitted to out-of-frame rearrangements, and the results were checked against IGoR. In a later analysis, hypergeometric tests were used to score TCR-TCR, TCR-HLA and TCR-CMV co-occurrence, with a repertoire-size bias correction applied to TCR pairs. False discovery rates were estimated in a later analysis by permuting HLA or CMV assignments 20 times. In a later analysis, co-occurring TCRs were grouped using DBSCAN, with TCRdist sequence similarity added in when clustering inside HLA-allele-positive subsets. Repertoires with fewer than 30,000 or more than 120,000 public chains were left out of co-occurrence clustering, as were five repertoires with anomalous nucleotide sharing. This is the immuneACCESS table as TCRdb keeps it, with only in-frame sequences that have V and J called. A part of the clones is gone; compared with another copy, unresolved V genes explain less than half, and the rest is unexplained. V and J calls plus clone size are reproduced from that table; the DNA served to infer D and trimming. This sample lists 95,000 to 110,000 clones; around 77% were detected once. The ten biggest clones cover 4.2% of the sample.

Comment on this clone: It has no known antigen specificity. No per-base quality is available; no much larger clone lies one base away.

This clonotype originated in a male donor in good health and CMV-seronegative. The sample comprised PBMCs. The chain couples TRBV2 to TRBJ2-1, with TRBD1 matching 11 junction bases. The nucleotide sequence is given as TGTGCCAGCAGTGGGACAGGGGGCTTCGATGAGCAGTTCTTC. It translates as CASSGTGGFDEQFF. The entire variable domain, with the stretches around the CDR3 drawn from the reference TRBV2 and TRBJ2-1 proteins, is EPEVTQTPSHQVTQMGQEVILRCVPISNHLYFYWYRQILGQKVEFLVSFYNNEISEKSEIFDDQFSVERPDGSNFTLKIRSTKLEDSAMYFCASSGTGGFDEQFFGPGTRLTVL.